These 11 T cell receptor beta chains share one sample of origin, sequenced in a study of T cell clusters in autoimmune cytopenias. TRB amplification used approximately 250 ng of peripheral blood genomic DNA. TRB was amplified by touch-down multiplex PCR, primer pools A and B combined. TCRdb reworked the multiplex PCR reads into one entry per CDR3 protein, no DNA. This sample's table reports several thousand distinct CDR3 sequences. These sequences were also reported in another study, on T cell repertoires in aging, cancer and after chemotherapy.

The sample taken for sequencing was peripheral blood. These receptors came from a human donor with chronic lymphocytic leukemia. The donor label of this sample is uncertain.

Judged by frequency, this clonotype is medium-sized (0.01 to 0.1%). The CDR3 protein is CASSPGQFETQYF. The rearrangement links TRBV11-3 to TRBJ2-5; TCRdb's D gene call, TRBD1, goes unchecked for lack of DNA. CDR1 and CDR2 (germline): SGHNT, YENEEA. The CDR3 is 13 amino acids.

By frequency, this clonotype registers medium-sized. The CDR3 reads CASSLILSPDTQYF. J is TRBJ2-3 and V is TRBV27. This CDR3 comprises 14 residues. Germline V gives CDR1 MNHEY, CDR2 SMNVEV (reference sequence).

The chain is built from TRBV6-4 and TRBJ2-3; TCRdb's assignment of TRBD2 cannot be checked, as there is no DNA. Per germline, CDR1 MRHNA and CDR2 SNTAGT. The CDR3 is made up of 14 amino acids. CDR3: CASSLAGGRDTQYF.

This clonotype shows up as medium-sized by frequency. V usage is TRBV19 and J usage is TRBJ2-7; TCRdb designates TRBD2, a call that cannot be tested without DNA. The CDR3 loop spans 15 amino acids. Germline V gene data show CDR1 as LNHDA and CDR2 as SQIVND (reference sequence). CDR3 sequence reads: CASSYYGFTEDEQYF.

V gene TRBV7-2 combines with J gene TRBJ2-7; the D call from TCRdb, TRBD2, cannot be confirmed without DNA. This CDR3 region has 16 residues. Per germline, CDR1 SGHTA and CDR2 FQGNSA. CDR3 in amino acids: CASSLGLAGAGYEQYF.

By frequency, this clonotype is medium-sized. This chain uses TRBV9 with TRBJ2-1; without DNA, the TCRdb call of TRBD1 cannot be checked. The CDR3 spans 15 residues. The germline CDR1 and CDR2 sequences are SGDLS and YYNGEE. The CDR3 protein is CASSVGGGAYNEQFF. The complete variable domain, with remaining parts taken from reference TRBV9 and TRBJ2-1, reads DSGVTQTPKHLITATGQRVTLRCSPRSGDLSVYWYQQSLDQGLQFLIQYYNGEERAKGNILERFSAQQFPDLHSELNLSSLELGDSALYFCASSVGGGAYNEQFFGPGTRLTVL.

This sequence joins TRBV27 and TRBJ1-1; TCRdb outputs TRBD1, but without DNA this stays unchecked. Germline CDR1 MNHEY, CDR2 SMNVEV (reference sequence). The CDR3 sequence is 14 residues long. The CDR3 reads CASSPQGLRTEAFF.

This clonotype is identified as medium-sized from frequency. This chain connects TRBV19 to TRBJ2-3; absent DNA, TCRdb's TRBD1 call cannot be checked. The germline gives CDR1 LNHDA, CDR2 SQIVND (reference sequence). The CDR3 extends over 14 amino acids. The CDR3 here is CASSDPGPSDTQYF.

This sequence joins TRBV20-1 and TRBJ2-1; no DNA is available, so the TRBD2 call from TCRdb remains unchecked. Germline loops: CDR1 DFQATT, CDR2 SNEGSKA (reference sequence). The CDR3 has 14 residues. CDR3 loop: CSARLAGGGNEQFF.

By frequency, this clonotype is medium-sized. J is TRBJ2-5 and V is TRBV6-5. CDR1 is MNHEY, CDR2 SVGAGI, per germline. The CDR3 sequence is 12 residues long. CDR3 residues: CASSRPKETQYF.

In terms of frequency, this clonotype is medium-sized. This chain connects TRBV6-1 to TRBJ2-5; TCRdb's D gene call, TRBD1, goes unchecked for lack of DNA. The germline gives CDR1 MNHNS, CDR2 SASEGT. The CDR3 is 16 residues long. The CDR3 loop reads CASSIAGGPNQETQYF.